Here is one T cell receptor beta chain with its context. The germline V and J ends were trimmed by 0 bases and 12 bases, with 9 bases remaining between them. Germline CDR1 reads MNHEY; CDR2 reads SVGEGT. This CDR3 region has 12 residues. Method: immunoSEQ multiplex PCR; TCRdb's copy keeps in-frame clones and lacks some. The sample carries some 11,000 clones, 70% to 90% recorded once. The data were obtained in a study of blood T cell repertoires in COVID-19. Study-wide context: PBMCs, B-cell-depleted T cells, or T cells were the source of the cDNA or gDNA that made up the material.

J is TRBJ2-1 and V is TRBV6-2 or TRBV6-3; a weak D match, TRBD2 (5 bases). The clonotype originates from a man in his fifties or sixties with active COVID-19. Sequenced sample: peripheral blood. The CDR3 loop is CASSYSGSGQFF. In DNA, the CDR3 is TGTGCCAGCAGTTACTCTGGGAGTGGGCAGTTCTTC.